Shown below are 12 T cell receptor beta chains from a single sample sequenced in a study of T cell changes during pregnancy in multiple sclerosis. Libraries were prepared by immunoSEQ multiplex PCR; TCRdb keeps only in-frame clonotypes and omits some of them. Of about 58,000 clones in the sample, about 92% were seen once. The sequencing here drew on CD8+ T cells from peripheral blood mononuclear cells, taken in the second trimester of pregnancy. The receptors were sampled from a female donor with multiple sclerosis, enrolled in a pregnancy study.

In nucleotides, the CDR3 is TGTGCCAGCAGTCCCGCCCCTGAGGGCTACGAGCAGTACTTC. Translation: CASSPAPEGYEQYF. J is TRBJ2-7 and V is TRBV27, with D possibly TRBD2 on 5 matching bases. This CDR3 contains 14 residues. CDR1 and CDR2 (germline): MNHEY, SMNVEV (reference sequence). The V end lost 5 bases, the J end lost 3 bases, and 14 bases lay between the germline ends.

J is TRBJ2-3 and V is TRBV7-9, with 12 bases lining up with TRBD2. J was trimmed by 0 bases and V by 4 bases; bases with no gene match: 2. CDR3 length equals 16 residues. Germline CDR1 SEHNR, CDR2 FQNEAQ (reference sequence). The CDR3 protein is CASSWLAGGSTDTQYF. CDR3 DNA sequence: TGTGCCAGCAGCTGGCTAGCGGGAGGGAGCACAGATACGCAGTATTTT. The complete variable domain, with remaining parts taken from reference TRBV7-9 and TRBJ2-3, reads DTGVSQNPRHKITKRGQNVTFRCDPISEHNRLYWYRQTLGQGPEFLTYFQNEAQLEKSRLLSDRFSAERPKGSFSTLEIQRTEQGDSAMYLCASSWLAGGSTDTQYFGPGTRLTVL.

This chain links TRBV9 with TRBJ2-1, with 9 bases identical to TRBD1. The germline V gene has CDR1 SGDLS and CDR2 YYNGEE. The ends lost 3 bases at V and 4 bases at J; junction bases unmatched: 5. The CDR3 covers 15 residues. CDR3: CASSDRDREYNEQFF. The CDR3 coding sequence is TGTGCCAGCAGCGACCGGGACAGGGAGTACAATGAGCAGTTCTTC.

V gene TRBV7-2 combines with J gene TRBJ2-1; TRBD2 matches at 9 bases. The CDR3 spans 15 residues. Germline trimming cut 6 bases from V and 0 bases from J; bases unmatched to any gene: 3. Germline CDR1 SGHTA, CDR2 FQGNSA. The CDR3 DNA sequence: TGTGCCAGCAGATTTAGCGGGAGCTCCTACAATGAGCAGTTCTTC. Its translation is CASRFSGSSYNEQFF.

The chain combines TRBV7-6 with TRBJ2-7, with 8 bases that match TRBD2. The CDR3 is 16 amino acids. J gave up 0 bases and V 6 bases, and 10 bases lay outside the gene matches. The V gene's germline CDR1 is SGHVS and CDR2 FNYEAQ. The CDR3 nucleotides read TGTGCCAGCAGTTCCCCCAGCGGGGGATTCTCCTACGAGCAGTACTTC. As protein: CASSSPSGGFSYEQYF.

This clone is medium-sized in the sample. The chain uses TRBV9 and TRBJ1-1; no clear D. The V gene's germline CDR1 is SGDLS and CDR2 YYNGEE. Trimming shortened V by 0 bases and J by 2 bases, and 8 bases separated the two germline ends. This CDR3 has 14 residues. The DNA for the CDR3 is TGTGCCAGCAGCGTAGAGAGTAGTAACACTGAAGCTTTCTTT. Amino acids: CASSVESSNTEAFF.

V is TRBV27 and J is TRBJ1-4; no definite D call. CDR3 size: 14 residues. V was shortened by 5 bases and J by 6 bases, with 13 bases between the two germline ends. CDR1 and CDR2 from the germline V gene are MNHEY and SMNVEV (reference sequence). CDR3 region: CASSPMKRYEKLFF. The DNA of the CDR3 is TGTGCCAGCAGTCCTATGAAACGTTATGAAAAACTGTTTTTT.

This clone is judged medium-sized (0.01 to 0.1%). The chain uses TRBV4-1 and TRBJ2-1; the D gene is possibly TRBD2 (6 bases). Germline assignment: CDR1 MGHRA and CDR2 YSYEKL. CDR3 size: 16 residues. Trimming shortened V by 0 bases and J by 8 bases, and 17 bases separated the two germline ends. In DNA, the CDR3 is TGCGCCAGCAGCCAAGAGTGGCTCTCGGGGGACGATGAGCAGTTCTTC. Amino acid sequence: CASSQEWLSGDDEQFF.

The chain recombines TRBV5-8 with TRBJ2-1; 10 bases fit TRBD1. The V and J ends lost 0 bases and 8 bases, in that order; junction bases with no gene match: 5. Germline lookup yields CDR1 SGHTS and CDR2 YDEGEE. The CDR3 totals 15 residues. CDR3: CASSLGQGARDEQFF. CDR3 sequence (DNA): TGTGCCAGCAGCTTGGGACAGGGGGCGCGGGATGAGCAGTTCTTC. The complete variable domain, with remaining parts taken from reference TRBV5-8 and TRBJ2-1, reads EAGVTQSPTHLIKTRGQQATLRCSPISGHTSVYWYQQALGLGLQFLLWYDEGEERNRGNFPPRFSGRQFPNYSSELNVNALELEDSALYLCASSLGQGARDEQFFGPGTRLTVL.

This clone was counted many times. This rearrangement joins TRBV6-8 to TRBJ2-7; 7 nucleotides agree with TRBD1. Losses at the gene ends were 9 bases for V and 3 bases for J; bases not matched to a gene: 17. The CDR3 runs to 16 residues. The germline gives CDR1 MNHGY, CDR2 SAAAGT. CDR3 sequence reads: CARIPTGRNYYYEQYF. CDR3 in DNA: TGTGCCAGAATACCGACAGGGCGAAACTACTACTACGAGCAGTACTTC.

The chain couples TRBV6-5 to TRBJ1-6; maybe TRBD1 (5 bases). CDR3 length: 16 amino acids. Trimming took 0 bases from V and 0 from J, leaving 6 bases between them. In germline, CDR1 is MNHEY, CDR2 SVGAGI. The chain's CDR3 is CASSYSDSSYNSPLHF. CDR3 coding DNA: TGTGCCAGCAGTTACTCTGACAGCTCCTATAATTCACCCCTCCACTTT.

V is TRBV2 and J is TRBJ2-2; 14 bases are a match to TRBD2. V lost 5 bases and J lost 0; bases outside the gene matches: 2. CDR3 length: 17 residues. Germline lookup yields CDR1 SNHLY and CDR2 FYNNEI. The CDR3 protein is CASSWTSGRTNTGELFF. CDR3 in DNA: TGTGCCAGCAGTTGGACTAGCGGGAGGACGAACACCGGGGAGCTGTTTTTT.